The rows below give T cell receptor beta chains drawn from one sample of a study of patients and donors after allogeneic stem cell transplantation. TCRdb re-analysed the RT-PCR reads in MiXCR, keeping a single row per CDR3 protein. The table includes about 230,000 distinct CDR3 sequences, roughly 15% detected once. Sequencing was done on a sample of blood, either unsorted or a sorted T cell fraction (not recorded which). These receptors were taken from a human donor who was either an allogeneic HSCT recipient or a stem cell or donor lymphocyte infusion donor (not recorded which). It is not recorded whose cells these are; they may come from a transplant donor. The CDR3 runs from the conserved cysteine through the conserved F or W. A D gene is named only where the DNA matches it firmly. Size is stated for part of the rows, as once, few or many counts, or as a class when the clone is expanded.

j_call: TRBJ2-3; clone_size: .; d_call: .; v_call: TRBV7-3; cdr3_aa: CASSRQTTDTQYF; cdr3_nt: TGTGCCAGCAGCCGCCAGACCACAGATACGCAGTATTTT
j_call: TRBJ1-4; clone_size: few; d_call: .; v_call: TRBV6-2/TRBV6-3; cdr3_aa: CASSLLWRSEKLFF; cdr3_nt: TGTGCCAGCAGCCTCCTCTGGAGGAGTGAAAAACTGTTTTTT
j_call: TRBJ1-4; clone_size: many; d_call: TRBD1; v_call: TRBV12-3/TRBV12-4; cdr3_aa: CASSPQTGSNEKLFF; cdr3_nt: TGTGCCAGCAGTCCCCAGACAGGGTCGAATGAAAAACTGTTTTTT
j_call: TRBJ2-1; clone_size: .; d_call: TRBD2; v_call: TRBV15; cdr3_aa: CATSKGGLAGYNEQFF; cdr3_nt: TGTGCCACCAGCAAGGGGGGACTAGCGGGATACAATGAGCAGTTCTTC
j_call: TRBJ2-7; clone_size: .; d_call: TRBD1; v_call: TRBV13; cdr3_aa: CASRPGDRGVYEQYF; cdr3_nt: TGTGCCAGCAGACCGGGGGACAGGGGGGTGTACGAGCAGTACTTC
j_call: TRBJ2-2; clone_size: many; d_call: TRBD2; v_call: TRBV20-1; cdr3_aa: CSGEGGGGELFF; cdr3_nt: TGCAGTGGGGAGGGTGGTGGCGGGGAGCTGTTTTTT
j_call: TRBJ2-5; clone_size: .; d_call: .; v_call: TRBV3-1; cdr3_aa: CASSPTGVRETQYF; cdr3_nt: TGTGCCAGCAGTCCGACAGGTGTCAGGGAGACCCAGTACTTC
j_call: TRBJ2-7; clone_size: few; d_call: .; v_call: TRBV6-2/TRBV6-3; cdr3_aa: CASSYLAGASAEQYF; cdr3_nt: TGTGCCAGCAGTTACTTGGCGGGGGCCTCGGCCGAGCAGTACTTC
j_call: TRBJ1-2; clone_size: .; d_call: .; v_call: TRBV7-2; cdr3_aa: CASSQTGLIYGYTF; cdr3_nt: TGTGCCAGCAGCCAAACGGGACTGATCTATGGCTACACCTTC
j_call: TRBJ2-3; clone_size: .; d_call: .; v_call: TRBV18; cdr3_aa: CASSRNSDTQYF; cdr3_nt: TGTGCCAGCTCACGGAACTCAGATACGCAGTATTTT
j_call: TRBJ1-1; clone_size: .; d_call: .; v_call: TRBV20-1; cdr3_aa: CSARRRPGDTEAFF; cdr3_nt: TGCAGTGCTAGAAGGCGGCCAGGGGACACTGAAGCTTTCTTT
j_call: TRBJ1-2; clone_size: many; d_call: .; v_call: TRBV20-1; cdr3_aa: CSARTGSWGYTF; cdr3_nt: TGCAGTGCTAGGACGGGCTCGTGGGGCTACACCTTC
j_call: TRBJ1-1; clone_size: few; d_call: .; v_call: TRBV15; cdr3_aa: CATSSRDVTEAFF; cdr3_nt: TGTGCCACCAGCAGCAGGGATGTCACTGAAGCTTTCTTT
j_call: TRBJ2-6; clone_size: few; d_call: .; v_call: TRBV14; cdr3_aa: CASSPYNSGANVLTF; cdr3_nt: TGTGCCAGCAGCCCCTACAACTCTGGGGCCAACGTCCTGACTTTC
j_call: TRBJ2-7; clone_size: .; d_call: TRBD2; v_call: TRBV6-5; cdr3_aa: CASSYSSGGSYEQYF; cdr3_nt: TGTGCCAGCAGTTACTCTAGCGGGGGGTCCTACGAGCAGTACTTC
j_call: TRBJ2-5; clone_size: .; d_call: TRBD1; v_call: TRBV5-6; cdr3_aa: CASSRQGGETQYF; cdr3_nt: TGTGCCAGCAGCAGACAGGGCGGAGAGACCCAGTACTTC
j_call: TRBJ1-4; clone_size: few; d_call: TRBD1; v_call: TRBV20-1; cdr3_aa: CSARTGAGFGEKLFF; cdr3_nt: TGCAGTGCTAGGACAGGGGCAGGCTTTGGTGAAAAACTGTTTTTT
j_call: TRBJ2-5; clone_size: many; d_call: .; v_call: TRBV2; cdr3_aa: CASSEAEGLGGQETQYF; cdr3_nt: TGTGCCAGCAGTGAAGCGGAAGGATTGGGGGGCCAAGAGACCCAGTACTTC
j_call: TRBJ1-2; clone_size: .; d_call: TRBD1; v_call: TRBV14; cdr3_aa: CASSQDPRDSYGYTF; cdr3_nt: TGTGCCAGCAGCCAAGATCCGCGGGACAGCTATGGCTACACCTTC
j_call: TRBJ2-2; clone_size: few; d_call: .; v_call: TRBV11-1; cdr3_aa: CASSSPEHTGELFF; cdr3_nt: TGTGCCAGCAGCTCACCAGAACACACCGGGGAGCTGTTTTTT
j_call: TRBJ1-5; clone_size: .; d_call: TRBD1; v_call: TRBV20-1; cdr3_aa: CSAANTGGPNQPQHF; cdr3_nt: TGCAGTGCTGCTAATACAGGGGGACCCAATCAGCCCCAGCATTTT
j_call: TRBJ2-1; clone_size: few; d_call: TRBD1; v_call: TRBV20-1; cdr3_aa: CSARGADRVSNEQFF; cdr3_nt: TGCAGTGCTAGGGGAGCGGACAGGGTGAGCAATGAGCAGTTCTTC
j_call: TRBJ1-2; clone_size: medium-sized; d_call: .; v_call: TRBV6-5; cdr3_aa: CGSRDGLYGYTF; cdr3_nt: TGTGGCAGCAGGGACGGCCTTTATGGCTACACCTTC
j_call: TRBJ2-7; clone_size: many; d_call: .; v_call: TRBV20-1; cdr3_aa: CSASQGRIPYEQYF; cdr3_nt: TGCAGTGCTAGCCAGGGGCGCATCCCCTACGAGCAGTACTTC
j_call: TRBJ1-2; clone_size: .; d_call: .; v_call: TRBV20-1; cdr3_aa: CSARDDTNYGYTF; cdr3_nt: TGCAGTGCTAGGGATGACACCAACTATGGCTACACCTTC
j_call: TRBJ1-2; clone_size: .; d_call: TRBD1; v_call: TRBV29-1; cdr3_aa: CSVEDLADRAGGYTF; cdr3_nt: TGCAGCGTTGAAGATCTAGCGGACAGGGCTGGCGGCTACACCTTC
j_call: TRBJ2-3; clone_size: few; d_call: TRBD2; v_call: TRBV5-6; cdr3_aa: CASSRWGGNTDTQYF; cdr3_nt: TGTGCCAGCAGCAGATGGGGGGGGAACACAGATACGCAGTATTTT
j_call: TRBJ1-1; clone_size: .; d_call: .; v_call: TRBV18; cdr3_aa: CASSISEQGSTEAFF; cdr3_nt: TGTGCCAGCTCCATTAGCGAGCAGGGAAGCACTGAAGCTTTCTTT
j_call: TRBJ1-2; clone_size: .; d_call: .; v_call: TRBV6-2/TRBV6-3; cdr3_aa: CASRGALGYGYTF; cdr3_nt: TGTGCCAGCAGGGGGGCGCTTGGCTATGGCTACACCTTC
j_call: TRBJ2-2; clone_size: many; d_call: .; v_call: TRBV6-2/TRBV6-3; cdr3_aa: CASSWAGELFF; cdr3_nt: TGTGCCAGCAGCTGGGCCGGGGAGCTGTTTTTT
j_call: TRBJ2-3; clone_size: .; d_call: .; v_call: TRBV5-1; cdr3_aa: CASSLSLGRDTQYF; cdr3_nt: TGCGCCAGCAGCTTGTCGCTGGGGCGGGATACGCAGTATTTT
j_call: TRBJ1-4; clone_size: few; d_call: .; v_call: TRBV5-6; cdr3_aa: CASSETARVNEKLFF; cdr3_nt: TGTGCCAGCAGCGAGACGGCCAGGGTTAATGAAAAACTGTTTTTT
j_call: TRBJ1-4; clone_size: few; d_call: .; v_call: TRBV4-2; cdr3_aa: CASSRAPPGEDEKLFF; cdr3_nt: TGTGCCAGCAGCCGCGCCCCCCCGGGGGAAGATGAAAAACTGTTTTTT
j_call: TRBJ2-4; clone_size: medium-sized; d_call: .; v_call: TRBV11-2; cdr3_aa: CASSLGGIQYF; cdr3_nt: TGTGCCAGCAGCTTAGGGGGCATTCAGTACTTC
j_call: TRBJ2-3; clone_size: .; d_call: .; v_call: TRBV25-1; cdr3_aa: CASSEKAGFGDTQYF; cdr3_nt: TGTGCCAGCAGTGAAAAGGCAGGGTTTGGAGATACGCAGTATTTT
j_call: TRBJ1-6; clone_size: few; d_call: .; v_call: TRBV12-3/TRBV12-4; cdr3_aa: CASTLGATGRNSPLHF; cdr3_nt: TGTGCCAGCACCTTAGGGGCAACAGGAAGAAATTCACCCCTCCACTTT
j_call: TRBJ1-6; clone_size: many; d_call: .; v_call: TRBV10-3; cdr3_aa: CAISAKRDSPLHF; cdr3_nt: TGTGCCATCAGTGCAAAAAGGGATTCACCCCTCCACTTT
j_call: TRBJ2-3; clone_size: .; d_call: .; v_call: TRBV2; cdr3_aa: CASSEERLTDTQYF; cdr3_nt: TGTGCCAGCAGTGAAGAACGGCTTACAGATACGCAGTATTTT
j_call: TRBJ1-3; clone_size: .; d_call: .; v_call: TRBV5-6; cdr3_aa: CASSFTGAKNTIYF; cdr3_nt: TGTGCCAGCAGCTTTACGGGGGCCAAAAACACCATATATTTT
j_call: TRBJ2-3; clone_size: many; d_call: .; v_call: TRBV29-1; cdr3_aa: CSVANGLTDTQYF; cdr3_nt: TGCAGCGTCGCAAATGGACTCACAGATACGCAGTATTTT
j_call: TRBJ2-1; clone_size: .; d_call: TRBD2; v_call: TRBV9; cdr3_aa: CASSLRTSGISSYNEQFF; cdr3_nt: TGTGCCAGCAGCCTTCGGACTAGCGGGATCAGCTCCTACAATGAGCAGTTCTTC
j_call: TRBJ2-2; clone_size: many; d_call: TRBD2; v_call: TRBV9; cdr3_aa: CARQGTSGKITGELFF; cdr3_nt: TGTGCCAGACAAGGGACTAGCGGGAAGATCACCGGGGAGCTGTTTTTT
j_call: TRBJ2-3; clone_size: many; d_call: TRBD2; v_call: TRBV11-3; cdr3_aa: CASSLKTSVADTQYF; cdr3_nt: TGTGCCAGCAGCTTGAAGACTAGCGTGGCAGATACGCAGTATTTT
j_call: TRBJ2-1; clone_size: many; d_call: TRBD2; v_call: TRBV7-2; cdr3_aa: CASSVSGRAGNEQFF; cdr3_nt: TGTGCCAGCAGCGTCAGCGGGAGGGCGGGAAATGAGCAGTTCTTC
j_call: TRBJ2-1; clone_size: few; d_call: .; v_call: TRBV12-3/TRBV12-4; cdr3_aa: CASKSGNEQFF; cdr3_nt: TGTGCCAGCAAGTCGGGCAATGAGCAGTTCTTC
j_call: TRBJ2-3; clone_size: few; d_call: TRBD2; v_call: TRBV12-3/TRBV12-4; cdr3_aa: CASTTGTRTTDTQYF; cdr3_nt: TGTGCCAGCACCACCGGGACTAGGACGACAGATACGCAGTATTTT
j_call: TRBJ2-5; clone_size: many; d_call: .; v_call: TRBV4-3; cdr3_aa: CASSQESGETQYF; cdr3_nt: TGCGCCAGCAGCCAAGAGTCAGGGGAGACCCAGTACTTC
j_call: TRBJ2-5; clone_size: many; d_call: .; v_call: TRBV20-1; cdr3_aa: CSASLQGLSSGETQYF; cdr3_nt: TGCAGTGCTAGCCTTCAGGGCCTCTCCTCAGGAGAGACCCAGTACTTC
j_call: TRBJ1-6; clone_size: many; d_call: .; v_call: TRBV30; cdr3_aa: CASTQGYNSPLHF; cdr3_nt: TGTGCCAGCACACAGGGATATAATTCACCCCTCCACTTT
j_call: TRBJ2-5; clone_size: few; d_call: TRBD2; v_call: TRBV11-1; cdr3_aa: CASSSETLAGWETQYF; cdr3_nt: TGTGCCAGCAGTTCGGAAACACTAGCGGGATGGGAGACCCAGTACTTC
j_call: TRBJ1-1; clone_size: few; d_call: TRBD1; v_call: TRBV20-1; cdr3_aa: CSAPGQGDTEAFF; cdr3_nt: TGCAGTGCTCCGGGACAGGGGGACACTGAAGCTTTCTTT
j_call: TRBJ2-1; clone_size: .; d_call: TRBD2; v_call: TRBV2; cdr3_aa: CASSGRGLAKNEQFF; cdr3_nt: TGTGCCAGCAGTGGCCGGGGACTAGCCAAGAATGAGCAGTTCTTC